This TCR beta chain was identified in a study of long-term antiretroviral therapy in people with HIV. The V end lost 5 bases, the J end lost 7 bases, and 18 bases lay between the germline ends. The CDR3 is 15 amino acids. Germline CDR1 reads SGHVS; CDR2 reads FQNEAQ. immunoSEQ v3.0 was run at survey level. Generated by immunoSEQ multiplex PCR, the TCRdb table keeps only in-frame clones and is missing some. The sample contains 15,000 to 20,000 clones, about 91% of which appear only once. This clone appeared a few times. Sequences were derived from unsorted PBMCs, sampled around 2.3 years before starting antiretroviral therapy. The chain recombines TRBV7-8 with TRBJ1-5; the D is unclear. The TCR comes from a woman in her twenties or thirties with HIV. The CDR3, as DNA: TGTGCCAGCAGCCCCTCGGGGAGGCGGGTACAGCCCCAGCATTTT. Protein product: CASSPSGRRVQPQHF.